The source of this TCR beta chain is a study of immune cell composition in non-small cell lung cancer (dated by TCRdb to the late 2010s). For the study in its entirety: Histologic subtype, mainly lung adenocarcinoma or squamous cell carcinoma, was assigned on the basis of H&E together with p63, CK5, Napsin A and TTF-1 immunohistochemistry. Supplementary cohort #1 consisted of some eleven lung adenocarcinoma cases with paired tumour/lung TCR-beta sequencing and with TIL populations generated to assess tumour reactivity. The subtype comparisons left out a few tumour specimens with TCR-beta data because those specimens were rare histological subtypes. TCR-beta sequencing (Adaptive Biotechnologies) was performed on 34 paired NSCLC tumour and non-adjacent lung specimens plus 26 tumour-only specimens. General study outcomes and caveats: Across 9 to 10 adenocarcinoma cases, TIL tumour reactivity correlated strongly with maximal tumour-associated clone frequency but not with overall clonality. The reactivity cohort was only approximately 9 cases, and tumour-reactive clones were not shown to share sequences with the dominant in vivo tumour-associated clones. No significant correlation was found between smoking pack-years and tumour TCR-beta clonality. Lung squamous cell carcinoma tumours had significantly higher Top 10 clone scores and productive clonality than lung adenocarcinoma tumours. Tumour-associated clones >0.5% occurred in nearly half of NSCLC cases: approximately 35% of adenocarcinomas versus 75% to 80% of squamous carcinomas.

The CDR3, from cysteine to phenylalanine, totals 16 residues. The read is trimmed to its CDR3 DNA, 48 bases read in frame from base 1. V trim: 4 bases; J trim: 0 bases; unmatched bases: 3. The germline V gene encodes CDR1 SGHNT and CDR2 YYREEE (reference sequence). A two-step multiplex PCR was used to amplify TCR-beta CDR3 regions from genomic DNA, and Illumina-compatible adaptors were added in the second step. TCR-beta immunosequencing was performed on an Illumina platform as a commercial immunoSEQ service. The study's own analysis went as follows. Two measures summarised the repertoires: productive clonality, and Top 10 Clones, meaning the percentage of T-cell templates coming from the ten most frequent sequences. Productive clonality ranged from 0 to 1, with 1 indicating a monoclonal population. Tumour-associated clones were defined as sequences comprising at least 0.1% of tumour T-cell templates but absent from matched non-adjacent lung, identified via log10 scatter plots. Analyses were done in GraphPad Prism7 and R, with Student's t-tests for two-group comparisons, ANOVA for stages, and linear regression for relationships. This immuneACCESS table, as held by TCRdb, lists in-frame sequences with V and J called but not all clones. Of the missing ones, under half trace to an unresolved V gene in checked studies; the others have no known cause. The DNA was the basis for D and trimming; V, J and clone size are from that table. Counted in this sample were 15,000 or so clones; 69% of them appeared once. The leading ten clones occupy approximately 8.3% of the sample.

With respect to this clone: Its cognate antigen has yet to be identified. There are no base qualities to consult, and no much larger clone falls within one base.

Genomic DNA was extracted with the QIAamp DNA kit from frozen aliquots of unsorted single-cell suspensions. Surgically resected non-small cell lung cancer tissue was used for the tumour samples. Tissues arrived within 2 hours of resection and were immediately processed into single-cell suspensions. Tissue was broken up mechanically, digested enzymatically with DNase I, collagenase I and hyaluronidase for around 31 minutes at 37 degrees C, and then filtered and RBC-lysed. The clonotype originates from a human donor with non-small cell lung cancer. The sequenced material came from lung tumor tissue. This receptor chain uses TRBV5-4 and TRBJ1-4; 10 middle bases align to TRBD1. The CDR3 sequence is CASSAGQGATNEKLFF. Here is the DNA: TGTGCCAGCAGCGCCGGACAGGGGGCAACTAATGAAAAACTGTTTTTT.